These T cell receptor beta chains were read from a single sample in a study of shared clonotypes between healthy human individuals. Sequencing used immunoSEQ multiplex PCR; TCRdb keeps in-frame clones, though not all of them. The sample gives approximately 340,000 clones, around 67% of which show up once; 10% is in the top ten. The sequencing sample was made of memory CD4+ T cells sorted from blood. The receptors here all came from a man aged 30 to 45 in good health. Both conserved end residues are trimmed from each CDR3.

TRBV28	TRBJ2-7	ASRPSGRAPYEQY
TRBV5-6	TRBJ2-2	ASSLAVSMTGELF
TRBV10-3	TRBJ1-5	AISEGQSSNQPQH
TRBV27	TRBJ1-1	ASSFRRNTEAF
TRBV30	TRBJ1-1	AWSRGGILNTEAF
TRBV10-3	TRBJ2-7	ATRQDTSAREQY
TRBV19	TRBJ2-5	ASRRTGQGQTQY
TRBV11-2	TRBJ2-5	ASSPGTPGWETQY
TRBV28	TRBJ2-7	ASTPRDTAYEQY
TRBV5-1	TRBJ2-2	ASSLDGAGELF
TRBV20-1	TRBJ1-5	SAWDRAAQH
TRBV7-6	TRBJ2-7	ASSLLAPTYEQY
TRBV2	TRBJ2-5	ASAQGGTQETQY
TRBV5-1	TRBJ1-1	ASMTGRGNTEAF
TRBV5-5	TRBJ1-3	ASSTTTRSDTGNTIY
TRBV19	TRBJ2-7	ASSNRGTYEQY
TRBV6-6	TRBJ2-6	ASSPYSSGANVLT
TRBV20-1	TRBJ2-1	SASLYNEQF
TRBV4-1	TRBJ2-7	ASSLQVLSKYEQY
TRBV5-6	TRBJ2-5	ASSLEILQGARETQY
TRBV6-6	TRBJ2-1	ASRGDGSYNEQF
TRBV29-1	TRBJ2-3	SVAEGTTYTQY
TRBV2	TRBJ2-4	ANKGHEGAKNIQY
TRBV29-1	TRBJ2-5	SVEENLQETQY
TRBV5-4	TRBJ2-1	ASLLAGASDEQF
TRBV2	TRBJ2-2	ASSGTSGNTGELF
TRBV2	TRBJ2-7	ASSGTGVEQY
TRBV5-5	TRBJ2-3	ASSGRGYTDTQY
TRBV6-5	TRBJ2-7	ASSRGAEQY
TRBV6-1	TRBJ2-3	ASSVGRGGDTQY
TRBV5-4	TRBJ2-3	ASSRGPSGTDNTQY
TRBV18	TRBJ2-2	ASSPPIPDGELF
TRBV7-9	TRBJ1-1	ASSVQGRGTEAF
TRBV14	TRBJ2-3	ASSQRGLAGVSRTDTQY
TRBV6-5	TRBJ2-3	ASSYGRVRTDTQY
TRBV11-2	TRBJ2-5	ASSLGSGTEQETQY
TRBV6-5	TRBJ2-4	ASSYPHEGVNIQY
TRBV19	TRBJ1-2	ASHRGGGYT
TRBV5-1	TRBJ2-1	ASSGLAGPYNEQF
TRBV18	TRBJ1-4	ASSPGGSEKLF
TRBV2	TRBJ2-7	ASKRAGVDDEQY
TRBV5-6	TRBJ2-5	ASSRVQTQETQY
TRBV5-1	TRBJ2-7	ASSPDSLSYEQY
TRBV10-3	TRBJ2-1	AISPTSGSYNEQF
TRBV5-1	TRBJ2-1	ASSLGDGTYNEQF
TRBV6-5	TRBJ1-3	ASSTGPGNTIY
TRBV15	TRBJ1-5	ATSKQGGSQH
TRBV14	TRBJ2-5	ASSQRDFQETQY
TRBV5-6	TRBJ1-2	ASSYANYGYT
TRBV2	TRBJ2-5	ASSEELGAVQETQY
TRBV9	TRBJ2-5	ASSVEAGGNQETQY